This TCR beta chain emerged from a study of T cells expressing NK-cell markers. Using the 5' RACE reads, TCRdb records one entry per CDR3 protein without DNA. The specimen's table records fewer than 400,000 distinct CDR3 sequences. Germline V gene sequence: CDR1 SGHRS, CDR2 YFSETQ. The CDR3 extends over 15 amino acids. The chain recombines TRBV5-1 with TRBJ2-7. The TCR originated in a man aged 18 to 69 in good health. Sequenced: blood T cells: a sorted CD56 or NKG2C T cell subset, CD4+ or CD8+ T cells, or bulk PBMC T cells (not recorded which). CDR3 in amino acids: CASSLAGIPYYEQYF.